The 14 T cell receptor beta chains listed next were all sequenced from one sample in a study of blood T cell repertoires in COVID-19 (dated by TCRdb to 2020 to 2022). Libraries were built with the immunoSEQ multiplex PCR assay. TCRdb re-hosts the immuneACCESS table, in-frame sequences only. Its copies lack some clones; in the studies checked, an unresolved V gene accounts for under half of them, and the cause for the rest is not known. This sample lists some 110,000 clones; around four fifths were detected once. Less than 9% of the sample is held by the ten biggest clonotypes. Material: peripheral blood. The receptor source for this set is a man in his 70s with active or convalescent COVID-19.

The chain carries TRBV25-1 and TRBJ1-2; possible D gene TRBD1, 6 bases. Deletions cut 0 bases from V and 5 bases from J, with 13 bases between. CDR1 and CDR2 (germline): MGHDK, SYGVNS. The CDR3 length is 15 residues. The CDR3 loop is CASSEYEGGTYGYTF. CDR3 in DNA: TGTGCCAGCAGTGAATATGAAGGGGGAACTTATGGCTACACCTTC.

This chain connects TRBV5-1 to TRBJ2-3; 9 bases line up with TRBD2. Looked up from germline, CDR1 is SGHRS and CDR2 is YFSETQ. The CDR3 loop spans 14 amino acids. Losses at the gene ends were 3 bases for V and 2 bases for J; bases not matched to a gene: 1. The chain's CDR3 is CASSSGLATDTQYF. DNA of the CDR3: TGCGCCAGCAGCTCGGGACTAGCCACAGATACGCAGTATTTT.

This clone appeared once. The V and J genes are TRBV6-2 or TRBV6-3 and TRBJ2-1, with TRBD1 matching over 10 bases. The CDR3 contains 14 residues. Unmatched junction bases numbered 5, after V lost 6 bases and J lost 6 bases. CDR1 is MNHEY, CDR2 SVGEGT, per germline. Here the CDR3 reads CASSRQGAINEQFF. CDR3 coding DNA: TGTGCCAGCAGCCGACAGGGGGCTATCAATGAGCAGTTCTTC.

This chain uses TRBV27 with TRBJ1-6; 9 bases fit TRBD1. CDR1 and CDR2 (germline): MNHEY, SMNVEV (reference sequence). This CDR3 comprises 14 residues. V shed 5 bases and J 14 bases; nucleotides not matched to a gene: 10. The CDR3 protein is CASSRDRDTESLHF. The CDR3 DNA is TGTGCCAGCAGTCGGGACAGGGATACTGAATCCCTCCACTTT.

V gene TRBV7-9 combines with J gene TRBJ1-6, with D hard to call. Germline CDR1 is SEHNR and CDR2 is FQNEAQ (reference sequence). The ends were cut back, 1 base at V and 14 bases at J, with 9 bases in the middle. This CDR3 is 12 amino acids long. CDR3 sequence reads: CASSLVGLTLHF. The CDR3 region has the DNA TGTGCCAGCAGCTTAGTGGGCCTGACCCTCCACTTT.

V and J are TRBV5-1 and TRBJ1-1, with 8 bases lining up with TRBD1. Germline V CDR1 and CDR2: SGHRS, YFSETQ. This CDR3 has 15 amino acids. V shed 4 bases, J shed 4 bases, and the junction held 9 bases outside the gene matches. In DNA form, the CDR3 reads TGCGCCAGCAGCGAATTTACAGGGGGAGGCACTGAAGCTTTCTTT. Its protein product is CASSEFTGGGTEAFF.

This clone was counted once. The chain links TRBV19 to TRBJ1-1; TRBD1 agrees at 10 bases. Germline lookup yields CDR1 LNHDA and CDR2 SQIVND (reference sequence). V was pared by 2 bases and J by 6 bases, with 3 bases of the junction left unmatched. This CDR3 comprises 14 residues. Here the CDR3 DNA reads TGTGCCAGTAGTATACCCGGGACAGGGGCTGAAGCTTTCTTT. This codes for CASSIPGTGAEAFF.

The chain is built from TRBV28 and TRBJ2-1, with 8 bases that match TRBD2. The length of the CDR3 is 20 residues. V shed 5 bases, J shed 4 bases, and the junction held 22 bases outside the gene matches. The V gene's germline CDR1 is MDHEN and CDR2 SYDVKM. CDR3 in amino acids: CASSIGAIPRTSGIYNEQFF. In DNA, the CDR3 is TGTGCCAGCAGTATCGGGGCAATCCCCCGCACTAGCGGAATTTACAATGAGCAGTTCTTC. Looking up the rest from reference TRBV28 and TRBJ2-1 gives the full variable domain: DVKVTQSSRYLVKRTGEKVFLECVQDMDHENMFWYRQDPGLGLRLIYFSYDVKMKEKGDIPEGYSVSREKKERFSLILESASTNQTSMYLCASSIGAIPRTSGIYNEQFFGPGTRLTVL.

This rearrangement joins TRBV7-2 to TRBJ1-3; D not resolved. Germline CDR1 SGHTA, CDR2 FQGNSA. V gave up 1 base and J gave up 4 bases, with 8 bases separating them. The CDR3 totals 14 residues. The CDR3 region is CASSLGGRGNTIYF. Here the CDR3 DNA reads TGTGCCAGCAGCTTAGGAGGGAGGGGAAACACCATATATTTT.

This clone showed up just a few times. V gene TRBV7-9 combines with J gene TRBJ2-5; 8 bases agree with TRBD2. V dropped 5 bases and J dropped 2; count of bases not matched to a gene: 7. CDR1 and CDR2 (germline): SEHNR, FQNEAQ (reference sequence). CDR3 size: 15 residues. This chain's CDR3 is CASSNSGSLQETQYF. As DNA, the CDR3 is TGTGCCAGCAGCAACAGCGGGAGCCTACAAGAGACCCAGTACTTC.

CDR3 DNA: TGTGCCAGTAGTGGCTCCGGGACAGGAGCCTACGAGCAGTACTTC. This sequence encodes CASSGSGTGAYEQYF. The chain carries TRBV19 and TRBJ2-7; 8 bases are shared with TRBD1. CDR1 and CDR2 (germline): LNHDA, SQIVND (reference sequence). The CDR3 length is 15 residues. The V gene end was trimmed by 5 bases and the J gene end by 2 bases; junction bases not matched to a gene: 8.

The chain employs TRBV7-8 and TRBJ1-1; 9 positions agree with TRBD1. Germline V lookup: CDR1 SGHVS, CDR2 FQNEAQ. The CDR3 length is 16 residues. V shed 5 bases, J shed 5 bases, and the junction held 12 bases outside the gene matches. CDR3 DNA: TGTGCCAGCAGCCGAGGGACAGGGCCCCGAGTTACTGAAGCTTTCTTT. It specifies CASSRGTGPRVTEAFF. The full variable domain, completed using reference TRBV7-8 and TRBJ1-1, is GAGVSQSPRYKVAKRGQDVALRCDPISGHVSLFWYQQALGQGPEFLTYFQNEAQLDKSGLPSDRFFAERPEGSVSTLKIQRTQQEDSAVYLCASSRGTGPRVTEAFFGQGTRLTVV.

This clone was counted only a few times. This sequence joins TRBV7-9 and TRBJ1-2; TRBD1 matches at 7 bases. CDR3 length: 14 residues. The J segment lost 7 bases and the V segment lost 4 bases, leaving 9 bases of the junction unmatched. Germline V gene sequence: CDR1 SEHNR, CDR2 FQNEAQ (reference sequence). Here the CDR3 reads CASSSGTDIGGYTF. The CDR3 region has the DNA TGTGCCAGCAGCTCCGGGACAGATATTGGTGGCTACACCTTC.

The chain joins TRBV7-9 to TRBJ1-1; no definite D call. The CDR3 loop spans 15 amino acids. Between the trimmed V and J ends, which lost 0 bases and 6 bases, there was a span of 14 bases. Germline values: CDR1 SEHNR, CDR2 FQNEAQ (reference sequence). This CDR3 is CASSLAGRDRAEAFF. The CDR3 DNA follows: TGTGCCAGCAGCTTAGCGGGGAGGGATCGGGCTGAAGCTTTCTTT.